A single count supports the clone carrying this T cell receptor beta chain. Its antigen remains unknown. The assay was immunoSEQ multiplex PCR, and TCRdb's table has in-frame clones only and misses some. The repertoire has more than 6,000 clones, 60% to 70% of them found once; the top ten carry 22%. The V gene's germline CDR1 is SGHAT and CDR2 FQNNGV. The V and J ends lost 4 bases and 6 bases respectively, with 18 bases between them. CDR3 size: 15 residues. The data belong to a study of CD4+ T cells in melanoma. Overall study results and limits: Reportedly, melanoma neoantigen-specific CD4+ T cells showed varied differentiation states. CD8+ T cell, macrophage and B cell function reportedly correlated with neoantigen-specific CD4+ T cells.

This receptor was taken from a human donor with melanoma. V and J are TRBV11-2 and TRBJ2-5, with a possible D match to TRBD2 (6 bases). Sequenced: cells from a culture (not recorded whether cultured in vitro). CDR3 nucleotide sequence: TGTGCCAGCAGCTCTTGGGAGGACCGGGTTAAGACCCAGTACTTC. Residues: CASSSWEDRVKTQYF.